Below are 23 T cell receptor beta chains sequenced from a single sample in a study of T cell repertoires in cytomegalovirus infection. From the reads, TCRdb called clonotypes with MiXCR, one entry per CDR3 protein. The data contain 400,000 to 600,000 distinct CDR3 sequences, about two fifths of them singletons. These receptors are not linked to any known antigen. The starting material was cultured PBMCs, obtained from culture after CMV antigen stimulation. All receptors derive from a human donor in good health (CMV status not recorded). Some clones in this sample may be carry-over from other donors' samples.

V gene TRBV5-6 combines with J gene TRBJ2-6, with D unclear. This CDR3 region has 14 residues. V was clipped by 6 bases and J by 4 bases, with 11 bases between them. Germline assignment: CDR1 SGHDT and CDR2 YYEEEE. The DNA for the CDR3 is TGTGCCAGCACGTTTTTATCCGGGGCCAACGTCCTGACTTTC. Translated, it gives CASTFLSGANVLTF.

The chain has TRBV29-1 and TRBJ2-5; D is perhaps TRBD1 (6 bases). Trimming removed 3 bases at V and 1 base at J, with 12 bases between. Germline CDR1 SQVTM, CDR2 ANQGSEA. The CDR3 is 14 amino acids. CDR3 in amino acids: CSVDRGGAQETQYF. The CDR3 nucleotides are TGCAGCGTTGACAGGGGCGGAGCCCAAGAGACCCAGTACTTC.

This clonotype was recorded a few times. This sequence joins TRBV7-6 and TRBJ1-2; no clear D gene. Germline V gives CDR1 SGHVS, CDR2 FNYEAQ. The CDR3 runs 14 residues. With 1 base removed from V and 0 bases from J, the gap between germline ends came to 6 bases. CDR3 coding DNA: TGTGCCAGCAGCTTAGTGCGGTCTAACTATGGCTACACCTTC. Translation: CASSLVRSNYGYTF.

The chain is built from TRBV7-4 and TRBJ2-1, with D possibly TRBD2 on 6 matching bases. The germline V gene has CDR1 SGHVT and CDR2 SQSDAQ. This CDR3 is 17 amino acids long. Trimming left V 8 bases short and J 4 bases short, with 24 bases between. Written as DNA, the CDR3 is TGTGCCAGCCTCTCGCAGGCCCCGGGACTCGCATACAATGAGCAGTTCTTC. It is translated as CASLSQAPGLAYNEQFF.

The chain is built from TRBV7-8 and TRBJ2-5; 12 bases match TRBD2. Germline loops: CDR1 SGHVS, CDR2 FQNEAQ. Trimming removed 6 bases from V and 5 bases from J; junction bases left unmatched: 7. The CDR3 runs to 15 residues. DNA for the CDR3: TGTGCCAGCAGAAGACTAGCGGGGGCCGGGGAGACCCAGTACTTC. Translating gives CASRRLAGAGETQYF. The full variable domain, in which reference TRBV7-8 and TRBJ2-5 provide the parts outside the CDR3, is GAGVSQSPRYKVAKRGQDVALRCDPISGHVSLFWYQQALGQGPEFLTYFQNEAQLDKSGLPSDRFFAERPEGSVSTLKIQRTQQEDSAVYLCASRRLAGAGETQYFGPGTRLLVL.

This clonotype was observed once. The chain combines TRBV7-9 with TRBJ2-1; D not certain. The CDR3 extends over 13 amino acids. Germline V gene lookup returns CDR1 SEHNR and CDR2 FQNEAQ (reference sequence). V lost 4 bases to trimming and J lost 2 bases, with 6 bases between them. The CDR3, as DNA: TGTGCCAGCAGCTCTCAGACCTACAATGAGCAGTTCTTC. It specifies CASSSQTYNEQFF.

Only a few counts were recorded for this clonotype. The CDR3 region is CASSLATTRGQFF. Written as DNA, the CDR3 is TGTGCCAGCAGCTTAGCGACCACACGGGGGCAGTTCTTC. V is TRBV7-2 and J is TRBJ2-1; tentative D call: TRBD2 (5 bases). V lost 0 bases and J lost 12, with 12 bases in between. The CDR3 consists of 13 residues. Per germline, CDR1 SGHTA and CDR2 FQGNSA.

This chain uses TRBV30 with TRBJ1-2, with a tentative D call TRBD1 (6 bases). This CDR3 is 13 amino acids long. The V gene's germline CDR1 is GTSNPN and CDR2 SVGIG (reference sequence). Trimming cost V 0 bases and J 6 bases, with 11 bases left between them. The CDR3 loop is CAWSVGGANGYTF. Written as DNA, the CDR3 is TGTGCCTGGAGTGTGGGGGGGGCGAATGGCTACACCTTC.

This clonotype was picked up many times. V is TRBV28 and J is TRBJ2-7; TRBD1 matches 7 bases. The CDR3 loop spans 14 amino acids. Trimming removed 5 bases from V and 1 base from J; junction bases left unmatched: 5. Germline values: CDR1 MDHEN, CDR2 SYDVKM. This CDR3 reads CASSPYRGSYEQYF. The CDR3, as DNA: TGTGCCAGCAGTCCCTACAGGGGTTCCTACGAGCAGTACTTC.

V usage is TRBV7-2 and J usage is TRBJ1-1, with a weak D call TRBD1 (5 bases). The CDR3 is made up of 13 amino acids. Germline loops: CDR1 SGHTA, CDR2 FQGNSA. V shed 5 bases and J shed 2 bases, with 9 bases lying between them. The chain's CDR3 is CASSTGRNTEAFF. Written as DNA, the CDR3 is TGTGCCAGCAGCACGGGACGAAACACTGAAGCTTTCTTT.

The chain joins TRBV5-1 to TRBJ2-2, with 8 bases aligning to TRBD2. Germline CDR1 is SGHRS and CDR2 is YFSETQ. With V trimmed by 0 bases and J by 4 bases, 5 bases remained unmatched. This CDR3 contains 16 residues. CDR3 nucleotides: TGCGCCAGCAGCTTGGGTCGGGAGGGCCGCACCGGGGAGCTGTTTTTT. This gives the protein CASSLGREGRTGELFF. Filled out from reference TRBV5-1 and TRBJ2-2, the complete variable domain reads KAGVTQTPRYLIKTRGQQVTLSCSPISGHRSVSWYQQTPGQGLQFLFEYFSETQRNKGNFPGRFSGRQFSNSRSEMNVSTLELGDSALYLCASSLGREGRTGELFFGEGSRLTVL.

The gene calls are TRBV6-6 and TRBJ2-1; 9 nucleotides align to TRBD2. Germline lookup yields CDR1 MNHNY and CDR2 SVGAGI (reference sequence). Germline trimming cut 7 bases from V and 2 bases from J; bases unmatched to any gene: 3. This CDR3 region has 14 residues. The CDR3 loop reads CASKRGRAYNEQFF. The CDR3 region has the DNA TGTGCCAGCAAGCGCGGGAGGGCCTACAATGAGCAGTTCTTC.

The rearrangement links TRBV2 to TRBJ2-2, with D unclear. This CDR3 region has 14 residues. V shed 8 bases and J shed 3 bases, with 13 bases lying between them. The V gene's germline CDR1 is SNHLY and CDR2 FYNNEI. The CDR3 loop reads CASSIITDTGELFF. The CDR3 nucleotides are TGTGCCAGCTCCATTATCACTGACACCGGGGAGCTGTTTTTT.

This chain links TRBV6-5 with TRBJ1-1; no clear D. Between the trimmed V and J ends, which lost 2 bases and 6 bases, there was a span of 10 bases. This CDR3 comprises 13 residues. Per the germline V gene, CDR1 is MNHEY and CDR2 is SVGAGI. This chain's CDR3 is CASSYIGSSEAFF. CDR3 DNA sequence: TGTGCCAGCAGTTACATCGGGTCATCTGAAGCTTTCTTT.

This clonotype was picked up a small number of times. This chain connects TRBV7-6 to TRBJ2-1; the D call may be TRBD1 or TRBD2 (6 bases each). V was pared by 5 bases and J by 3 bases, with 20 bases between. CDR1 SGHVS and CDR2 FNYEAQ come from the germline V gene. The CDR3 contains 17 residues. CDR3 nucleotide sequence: TGTGCCAGCAGCCTTCGGGGGCTATGGTCTCACTACAATGAGCAGTTCTTC. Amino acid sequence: CASSLRGLWSHYNEQFF.

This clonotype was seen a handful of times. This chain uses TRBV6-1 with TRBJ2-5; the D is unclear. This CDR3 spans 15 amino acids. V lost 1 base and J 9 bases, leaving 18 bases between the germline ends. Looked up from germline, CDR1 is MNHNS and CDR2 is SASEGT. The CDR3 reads CASSEGPQARAPQYF. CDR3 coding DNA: TGTGCCAGCAGTGAAGGGCCCCAGGCCCGGGCCCCCCAGTACTTC.

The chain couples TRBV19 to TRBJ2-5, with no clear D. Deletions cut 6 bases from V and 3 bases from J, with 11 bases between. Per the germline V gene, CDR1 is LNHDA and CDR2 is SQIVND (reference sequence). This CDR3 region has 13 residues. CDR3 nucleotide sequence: TGTGCCAGTAGCCATGGACGAAAAGAGACCCAGTACTTC. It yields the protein CASSHGRKETQYF.

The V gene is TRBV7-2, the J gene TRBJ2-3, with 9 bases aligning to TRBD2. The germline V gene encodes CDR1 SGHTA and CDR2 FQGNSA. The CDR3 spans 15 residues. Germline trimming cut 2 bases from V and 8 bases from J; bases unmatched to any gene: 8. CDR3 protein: CASSLRGSGGGTQYF. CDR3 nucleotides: TGTGCCAGCAGCTTACGGGGTAGCGGGGGAGGTACGCAGTATTTT.

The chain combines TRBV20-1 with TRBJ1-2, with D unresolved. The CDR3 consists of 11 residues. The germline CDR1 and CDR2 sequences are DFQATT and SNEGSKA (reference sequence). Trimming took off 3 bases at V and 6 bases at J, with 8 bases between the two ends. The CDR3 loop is CSASKLDGYTF. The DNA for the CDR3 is TGCAGTGCTAGTAAACTAGATGGCTACACCTTC.

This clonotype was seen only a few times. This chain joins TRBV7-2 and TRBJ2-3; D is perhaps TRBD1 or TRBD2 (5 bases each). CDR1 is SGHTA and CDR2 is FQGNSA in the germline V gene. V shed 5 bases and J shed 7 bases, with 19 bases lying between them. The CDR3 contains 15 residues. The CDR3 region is CASSADVGAPNTQYF. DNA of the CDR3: TGTGCCAGCAGCGCAGATGTCGGGGCCCCCAATACGCAGTATTTT.

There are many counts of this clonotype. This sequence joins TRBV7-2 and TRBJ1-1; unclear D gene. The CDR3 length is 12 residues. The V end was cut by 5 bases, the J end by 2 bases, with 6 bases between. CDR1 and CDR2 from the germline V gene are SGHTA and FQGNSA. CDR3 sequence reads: CASSLVNTEAFF. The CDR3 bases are TGTGCCAGCAGCCTTGTCAACACTGAAGCTTTCTTT.

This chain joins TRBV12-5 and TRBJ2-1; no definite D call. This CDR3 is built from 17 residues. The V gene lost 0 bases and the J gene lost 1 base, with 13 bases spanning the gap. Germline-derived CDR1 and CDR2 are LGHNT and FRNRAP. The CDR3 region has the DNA TGTGCTAGTGGTTTGGTACTCAGTCGCAGTTCCTACAATGAGCAGTTCTTC. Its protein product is CASGLVLSRSSYNEQFF.

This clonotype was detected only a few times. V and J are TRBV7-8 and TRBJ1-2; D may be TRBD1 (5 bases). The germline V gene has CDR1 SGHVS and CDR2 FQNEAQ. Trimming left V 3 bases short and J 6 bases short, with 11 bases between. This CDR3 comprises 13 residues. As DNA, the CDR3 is TGTGCCAGCAGCTTTTTCAGGGAGGATGGCTACACCTTC. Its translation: CASSFFREDGYTF.